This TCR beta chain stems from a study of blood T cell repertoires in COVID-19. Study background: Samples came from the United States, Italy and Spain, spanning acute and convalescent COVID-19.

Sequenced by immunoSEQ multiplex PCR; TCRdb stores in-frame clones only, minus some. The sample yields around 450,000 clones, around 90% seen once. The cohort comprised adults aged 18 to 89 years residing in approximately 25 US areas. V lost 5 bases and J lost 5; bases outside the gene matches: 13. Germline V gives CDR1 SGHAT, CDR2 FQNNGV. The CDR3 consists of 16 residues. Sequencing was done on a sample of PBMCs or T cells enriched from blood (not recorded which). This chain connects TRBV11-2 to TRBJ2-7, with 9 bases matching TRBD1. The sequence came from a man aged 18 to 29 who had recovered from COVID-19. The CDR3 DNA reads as TGTGCCAGCAGCCTCAGACAGGGGGAGATTTGGGACGAGCAGTACTTC. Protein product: CASSLRQGEIWDEQYF. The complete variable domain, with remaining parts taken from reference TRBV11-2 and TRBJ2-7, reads EAGVAQSPRYKIIEKRQSVAFWCNPISGHATLYWYQQILGQGPKLLIQFQNNGVVDDSQLPKDRFSAERLKGVDSTLKIQPAKLEDSAVYLCASSLRQGEIWDEQYFGPGTRLTVT.